The present TCR beta chain was sequenced within a study of T cell changes during pregnancy in multiple sclerosis. This CDR3 is built from 16 residues. Germline V gene data show CDR1 as MNHEY and CDR2 as SVGAGI. After removal of 0 bases from V and 5 bases from J, the junction contained 7 bases not matched to a gene. Measured with immunoSEQ multiplex PCR; TCRdb has only the in-frame clones, and not every one. The sample yields more than 65,000 clones, 75% to 90% seen once. The origin of this receptor is a female donor in good health, enrolled as a control in a pregnancy study. The sequencing used peripheral blood, collected after pregnancy. The V and J genes are TRBV6-5 and TRBJ1-2; 9 bases are shared with TRBD1. In DNA form, the CDR3 reads TGTGCCAGCAGTTACTCGGGACAGGGAGAGGGGTATGGCTACACCTTC. Translated, it gives CASSYSGQGEGYGYTF.